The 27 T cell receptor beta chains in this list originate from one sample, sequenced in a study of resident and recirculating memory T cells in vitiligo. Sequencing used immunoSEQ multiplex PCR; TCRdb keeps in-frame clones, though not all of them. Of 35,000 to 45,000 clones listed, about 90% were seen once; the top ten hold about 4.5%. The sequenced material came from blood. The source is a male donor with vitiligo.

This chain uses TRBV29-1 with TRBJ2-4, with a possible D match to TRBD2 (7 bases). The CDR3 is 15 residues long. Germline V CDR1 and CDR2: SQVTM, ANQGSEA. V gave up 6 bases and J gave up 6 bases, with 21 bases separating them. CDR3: CSVTWWAGEGNIQYF. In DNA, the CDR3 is TGCAGCGTCACGTGGTGGGCAGGGGAGGGAAACATTCAGTACTTC.

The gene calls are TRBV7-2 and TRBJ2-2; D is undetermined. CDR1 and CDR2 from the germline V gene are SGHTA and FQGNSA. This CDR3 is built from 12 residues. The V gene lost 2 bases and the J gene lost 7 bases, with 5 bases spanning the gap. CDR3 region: CASSLPGGELFF. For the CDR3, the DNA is TGTGCCAGCAGCTTACCCGGCGGGGAGCTGTTTTTT.

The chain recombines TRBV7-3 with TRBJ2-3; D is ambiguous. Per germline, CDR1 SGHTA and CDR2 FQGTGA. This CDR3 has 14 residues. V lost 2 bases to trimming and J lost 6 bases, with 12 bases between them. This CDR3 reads CASSLVSQSDTQYF. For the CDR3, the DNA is TGTGCCAGCAGCTTAGTTTCCCAGTCCGATACGCAGTATTTT. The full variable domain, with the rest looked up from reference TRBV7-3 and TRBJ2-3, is GAGVSQTPSNKVTEKGKYVELRCDPISGHTALYWYRQSLGQGPEFLIYFQGTGAADDSGLPNDRFFAVRPEGSVSTLKIQRTERGDSAVYLCASSLVSQSDTQYFGPGTRLTVL.

CDR3 sequence: CASILTGGASDTQYF. The CDR3, as DNA: TGTGCCAGCATCCTGACAGGGGGCGCCTCAGATACGCAGTATTTT. V and J are TRBV21-1 and TRBJ2-3; no check of the table's D call, TRBD1, against the DNA was made. TRBV21-1 is an annotated pseudogene. The CDR3 totals 15 residues.

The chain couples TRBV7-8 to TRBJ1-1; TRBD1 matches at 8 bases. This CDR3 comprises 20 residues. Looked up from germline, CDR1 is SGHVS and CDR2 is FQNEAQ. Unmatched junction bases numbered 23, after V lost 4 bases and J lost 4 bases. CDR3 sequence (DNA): TGTGCCAGCAGCTCCCGTTTCCCCCCCAGGGGGCTTTTCTTGAGCACTGAAGCTTTCTTT. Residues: CASSSRFPPRGLFLSTEAFF.

The CDR3 is CATTRLASDTQYF. The CDR3 DNA follows: TGTGCCACCACCCGGCTAGCCTCTGATACGCAGTATTTT. The chain carries TRBV15 and TRBJ2-3; D possibly corresponds to TRBD2 (5 bases). The V gene lost 7 bases and the J gene lost 6 bases, with 14 bases spanning the gap. The CDR3 is 13 amino acids. The V gene's germline CDR1 is LNHNV and CDR2 YYDKDF (reference sequence).

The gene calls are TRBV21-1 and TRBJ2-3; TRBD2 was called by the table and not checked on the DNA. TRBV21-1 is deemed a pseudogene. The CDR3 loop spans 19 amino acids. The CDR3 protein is CASASLLLLAGGVADTQYF. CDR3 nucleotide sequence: TGTGCCAGCGCGTCCTTATTATTACTAGCGGGGGGGGTCGCAGATACGCAGTATTTT.

CDR3 sequence reads: CASSLIASPSQETQYF. The CDR3 nucleotides read TGTGCCAGCAGCTTAATAGCGTCCCCTTCTCAAGAGACCCAGTACTTC. This chain links TRBV7-6 with TRBJ2-5, with a tentative D call TRBD2 (5 bases). The V end lost 2 bases, the J end lost 2 bases, and 15 bases lay between the germline ends. From germline, CDR1 is SGHVS and CDR2 FNYEAQ. CDR3 length: 16 amino acids.

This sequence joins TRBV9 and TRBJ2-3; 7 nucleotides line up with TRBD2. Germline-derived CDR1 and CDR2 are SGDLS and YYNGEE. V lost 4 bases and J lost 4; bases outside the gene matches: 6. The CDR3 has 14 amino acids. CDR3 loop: CASSLGGLADTQYF. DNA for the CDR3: TGTGCCAGCAGCCTGGGGGGGTTAGCAGATACGCAGTATTTT.

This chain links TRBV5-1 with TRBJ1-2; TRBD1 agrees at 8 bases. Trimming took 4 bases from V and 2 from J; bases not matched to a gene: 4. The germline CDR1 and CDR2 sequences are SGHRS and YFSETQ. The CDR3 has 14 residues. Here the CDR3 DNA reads TGCGCCAGCAGCCGCGACAGGGGCAACTATGGCTACACCTTC. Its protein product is CASSRDRGNYGYTF.

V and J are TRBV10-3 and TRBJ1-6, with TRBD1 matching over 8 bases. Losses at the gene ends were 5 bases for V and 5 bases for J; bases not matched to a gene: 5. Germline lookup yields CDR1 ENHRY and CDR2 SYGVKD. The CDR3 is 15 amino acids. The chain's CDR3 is CAISRLTGDNSPLHF. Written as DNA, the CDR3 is TGTGCCATCAGTCGCCTGACAGGGGATAATTCACCCCTCCACTTT.

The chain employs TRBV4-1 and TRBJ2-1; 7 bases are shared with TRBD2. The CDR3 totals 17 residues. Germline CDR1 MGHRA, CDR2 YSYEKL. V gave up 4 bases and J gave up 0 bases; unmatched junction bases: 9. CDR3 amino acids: CASSPHLGGGSYNEQFF. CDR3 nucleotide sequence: TGCGCCAGCAGCCCTCACCTCGGCGGGGGCTCCTACAATGAGCAGTTCTTC.

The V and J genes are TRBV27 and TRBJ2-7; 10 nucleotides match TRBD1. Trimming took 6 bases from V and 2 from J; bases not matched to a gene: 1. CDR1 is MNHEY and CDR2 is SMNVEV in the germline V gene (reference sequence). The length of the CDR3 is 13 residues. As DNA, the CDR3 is TGTGCCAGCAGGGGACAGGGGCCCTACGAGCAGTACTTC. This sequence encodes CASRGQGPYEQYF.

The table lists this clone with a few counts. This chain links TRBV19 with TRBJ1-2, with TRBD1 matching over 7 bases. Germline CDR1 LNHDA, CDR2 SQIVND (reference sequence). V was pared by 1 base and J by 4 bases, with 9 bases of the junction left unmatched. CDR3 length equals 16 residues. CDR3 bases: TGTGCCAGTAGTATAGCCGCCGGGACAGTCCTCTATGGCTACACCTTC. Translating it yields CASSIAAGTVLYGYTF.

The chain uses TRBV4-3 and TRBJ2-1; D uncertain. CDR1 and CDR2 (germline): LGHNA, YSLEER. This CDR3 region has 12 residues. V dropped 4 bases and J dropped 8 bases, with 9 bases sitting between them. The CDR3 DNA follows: TGCGCCAGCAGCCGAGTTCAGGATGAGCAGTTCTTC. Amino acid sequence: CASSRVQDEQFF.

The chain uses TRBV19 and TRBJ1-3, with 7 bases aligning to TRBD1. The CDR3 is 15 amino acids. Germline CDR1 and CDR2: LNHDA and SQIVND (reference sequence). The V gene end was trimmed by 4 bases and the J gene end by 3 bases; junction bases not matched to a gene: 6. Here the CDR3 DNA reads TGTGCCAGTAGTAGAATCCGGGACAGTGGAAACACCATATATTTT. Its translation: CASSRIRDSGNTIYF. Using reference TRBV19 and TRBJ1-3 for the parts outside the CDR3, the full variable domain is DGGITQSPKYLFRKEGQNVTLSCEQNLNHDAMYWYRQDPGQGLRLIYYSQIVNDFQKGDIAEGYSVSREKKESFPLTVTSAQKNPTAFYLCASSRIRDSGNTIYFGEGSWLTVV.

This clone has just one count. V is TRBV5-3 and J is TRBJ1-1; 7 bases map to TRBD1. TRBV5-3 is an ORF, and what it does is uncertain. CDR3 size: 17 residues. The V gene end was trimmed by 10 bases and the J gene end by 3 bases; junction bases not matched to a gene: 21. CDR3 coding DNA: TGTGCCCCGGGCCGGGACAGCCTCCCGAGGTCCTACACTGAAGCTTTCTTT. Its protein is CAPGRDSLPRSYTEAFF.

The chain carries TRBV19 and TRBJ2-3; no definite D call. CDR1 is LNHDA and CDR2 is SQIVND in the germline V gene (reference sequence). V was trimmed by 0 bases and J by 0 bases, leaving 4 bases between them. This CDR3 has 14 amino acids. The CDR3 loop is CASSIELSTDTQYF. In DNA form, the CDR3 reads TGTGCCAGTAGTATAGAACTTAGCACAGATACGCAGTATTTT.

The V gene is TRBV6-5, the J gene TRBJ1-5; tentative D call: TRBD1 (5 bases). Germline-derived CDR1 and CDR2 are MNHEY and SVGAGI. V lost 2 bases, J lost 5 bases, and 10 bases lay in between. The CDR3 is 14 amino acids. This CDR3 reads CASSYTQGDQPQHF. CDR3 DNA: TGTGCCAGCAGTTACACCCAGGGTGATCAGCCCCAGCATTTT.

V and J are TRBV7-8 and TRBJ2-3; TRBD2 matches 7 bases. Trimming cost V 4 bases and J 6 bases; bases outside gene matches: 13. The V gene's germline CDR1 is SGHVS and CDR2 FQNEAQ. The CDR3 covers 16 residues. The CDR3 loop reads CASSSDRQGRADTQYF. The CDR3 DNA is TGTGCCAGCAGCTCTGATAGACAAGGGAGGGCCGATACGCAGTATTTT. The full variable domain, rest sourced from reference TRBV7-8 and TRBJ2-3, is GAGVSQSPRYKVAKRGQDVALRCDPISGHVSLFWYQQALGQGPEFLTYFQNEAQLDKSGLPSDRFFAERPEGSVSTLKIQRTQQEDSAVYLCASSSDRQGRADTQYFGPGTRLTVL.

CDR3 loop: CASTPTPGQKNTEAFF. The CDR3, as DNA: TGTGCCAGTACCCCTACACCGGGACAGAAGAACACTGAAGCTTTCTTT. The chain has TRBV19 and TRBJ1-1, with TRBD1 identical over 7 bases. The CDR3 loop spans 16 amino acids. V lost 7 bases and J lost 1; bases outside the gene matches: 12. CDR1 is LNHDA and CDR2 is SQIVND in the germline V gene (reference sequence).

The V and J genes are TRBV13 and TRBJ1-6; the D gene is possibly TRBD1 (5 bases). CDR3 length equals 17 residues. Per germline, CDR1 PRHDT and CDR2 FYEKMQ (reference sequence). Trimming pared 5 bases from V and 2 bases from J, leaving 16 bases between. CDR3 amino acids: CASSPTAHPPYNSPLHF. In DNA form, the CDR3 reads TGTGCCAGCAGCCCGACAGCGCACCCACCCTATAATTCACCCCTCCACTTT.

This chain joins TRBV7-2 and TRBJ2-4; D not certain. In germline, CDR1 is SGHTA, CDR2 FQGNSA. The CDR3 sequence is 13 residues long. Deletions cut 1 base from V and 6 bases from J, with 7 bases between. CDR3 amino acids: CASSLVQINIQYF. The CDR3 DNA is TGTGCCAGCAGCTTAGTACAGATAAACATTCAGTACTTC.

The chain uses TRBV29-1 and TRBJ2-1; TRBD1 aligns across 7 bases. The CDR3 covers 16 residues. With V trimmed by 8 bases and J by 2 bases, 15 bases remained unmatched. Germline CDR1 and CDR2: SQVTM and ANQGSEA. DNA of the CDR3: TGCAGCCTGAGGGGGCTAAATGGACTTCCCTACAATGAGCAGTTCTTC. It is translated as CSLRGLNGLPYNEQFF.

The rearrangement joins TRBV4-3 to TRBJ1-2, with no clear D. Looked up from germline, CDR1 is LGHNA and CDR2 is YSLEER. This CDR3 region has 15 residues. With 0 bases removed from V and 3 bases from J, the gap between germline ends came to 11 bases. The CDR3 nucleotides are TGCGCCAGCAGCCAAGAAAAGCGGAACTACTATGGCTACACCTTC. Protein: CASSQEKRNYYGYTF.

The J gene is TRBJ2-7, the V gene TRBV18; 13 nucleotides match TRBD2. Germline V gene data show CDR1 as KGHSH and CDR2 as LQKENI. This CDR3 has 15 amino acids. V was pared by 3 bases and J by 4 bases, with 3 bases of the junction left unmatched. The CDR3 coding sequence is TGTGCCAGCTCACCCGGGACTAGCGGGGAATACGAGCAGTACTTC. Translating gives CASSPGTSGEYEQYF.

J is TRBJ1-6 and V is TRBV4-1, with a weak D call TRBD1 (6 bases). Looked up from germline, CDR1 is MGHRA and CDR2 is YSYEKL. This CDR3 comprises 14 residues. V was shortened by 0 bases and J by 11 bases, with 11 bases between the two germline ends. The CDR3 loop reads CASSQEHDRPPLHF. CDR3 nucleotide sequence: TGCGCCAGCAGCCAAGAACACGACAGGCCACCCCTCCACTTT.